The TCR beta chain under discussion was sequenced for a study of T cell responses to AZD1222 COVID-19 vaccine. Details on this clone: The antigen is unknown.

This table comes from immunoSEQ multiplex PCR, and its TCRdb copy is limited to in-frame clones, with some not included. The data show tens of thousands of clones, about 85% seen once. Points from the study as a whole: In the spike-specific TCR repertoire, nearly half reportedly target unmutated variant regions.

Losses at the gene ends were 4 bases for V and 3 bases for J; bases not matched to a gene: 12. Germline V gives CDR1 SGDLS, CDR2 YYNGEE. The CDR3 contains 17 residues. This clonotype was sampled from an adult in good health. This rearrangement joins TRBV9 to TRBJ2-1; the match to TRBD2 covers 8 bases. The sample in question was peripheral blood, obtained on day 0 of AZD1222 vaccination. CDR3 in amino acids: CASSTTISGTYYNEQFF. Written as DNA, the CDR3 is TGTGCCAGCAGCACAACCATTAGCGGGACCTACTACAATGAGCAGTTCTTC.